The clone carrying this T cell receptor beta chain was found a few times. Antigen unknown. Built from TCR beta cDNA, the libraries had unique molecular identifiers in them. TCRdb re-called the PCR reads through MiXCR, storing one row per CDR3 protein. Of about 430,000 distinct CDR3 sequences listed, roughly 38% are singletons. This sample is part of a study of post-analysis software for immune sequencing data. This CDR3 has 16 amino acids. The germline CDR1 and CDR2 sequences are SGHTA and FQGNSA. V lost 5 bases and J 0 bases, leaving 16 bases between the germline ends. Notes on the study in general: A significant reduction in normalized Chao1 diversity was observed in multiple sclerosis patients versus controls. Elevated frequency relative to controls characterized several TRBV segments in patients, TRBV5-6, TRBV5-1 and TRBV20-1 among them.

The TCR comes from a girl aged 2-10 years with multiple sclerosis. The chain joins TRBV7-2 to TRBJ2-5; possibly TRBD1 for D (6 bases). The sample taken for sequencing was blood. CDR3 nucleotide sequence: TGTGCCAGCAGCCCAGCATTGAGGGGGTACCAAGAGACCCAGTACTTC. It is translated as CASSPALRGYQETQYF.